This TCR beta chain was recorded in a study of blood T cell repertoires in COVID-19. In the study's own analysis: Scientists estimated how many nucleated cells there were by amplifying reference gene primers. This table comes from immunoSEQ multiplex PCR, and its TCRdb copy is limited to in-frame clones, with some not included. The V and J calls and clone size come from that table; D and trimming were worked out from the DNA. The table records about 110,000 clones, 69% of them present only once. The sequence derives from a man aged 80 or over with acute or convalescent COVID-19. The sample comprised peripheral blood.

The CDR3 coding sequence is TGTGCCACCAGTGATCCAGGGCGCAATCAGCCCCAGCATTTT. Its protein is CATSDPGRNQPQHF. This chain joins TRBV24-1 and TRBJ1-5; tentative D call: TRBD1 (5 bases). V lost 3 bases and J lost 2, with 7 bases in between. The CDR3 is 14 residues long. The germline V gene encodes CDR1 KGHDR and CDR2 SFDVKD.